The clone carrying this T cell receptor beta chain showed up just a few times. What it binds is not known. TCRdb used MiXCR to reprocess the 5' RACE reads, holding one entry per CDR3 protein. Of more than 75,000 distinct CDR3 sequences listed, about 15% were seen once; the top ten hold around 29%. CDR3 size: 11 residues. Trimming took off 1 base at V and 7 bases at J, with 5 bases between the two ends. The entry originates in a study of T-cell memory formation after mild COVID-19. Study details: There were largely donor-specific TCR clusters.

Findings of the study overall: SARS-CoV-2 specificity was not confirmed for second-wave clones peaking on day 37. Contracting CD4+ clones sat mainly in CM and EM; CD8+ in EMRA.

The chain couples TRBV12-3 or TRBV12-4 to TRBJ2-7; no definite D call. The specimen was PBMCs or a T cell subset sorted from them (not recorded which). The clonotype originates from an adult woman who had mild COVID-19 (a few samples of this study predate the infection). Cell type and time point are not known. The CDR3 coding sequence is TGTGCCAGCAGTTTAGACGGAGAGCAGTACTTC. This codes for CASSLDGEQYF.